The source of this TCR beta chain is a study of CD8+CD57+ T cells in acquired aplastic anemia. Study-wide context: On average, sorted CD4+ and CD8+ cells gave roughly 2.9 ug of DNA. As sequenced from healthy donors, CD4+ cells averaged around 10 million reads. Study-wide findings and caveats: In common between the patients and the controls were around 29 CD8+ CDR3 sequences.

Unmatched junction bases numbered 7, after V lost 5 bases and J lost 6 bases. The CDR3 runs 14 residues. Germline CDR1 is SGHVS and CDR2 is FNYEAQ. Both TCR beta VDJ combination and CDR3 sequence profiling were carried out. Genomic DNA was the template for this profiling. TCRdb independently ran MiXCR on the reads; one entry per CDR3 protein. The data show tens of thousands of distinct CDR3 sequences, 70% to 80% seen once. This clonotype has at least ten counts. Its cognate antigen is unknown. Input material: sorted CD4+, CD8+, or CD8+CD57+ T cells (not recorded which) from PBMCs. The V call is TRBV7-6, the J call TRBJ2-3; 8 bases line up with TRBD2. The TCR sequence derives from a human donor in good health, serving as a control. CDR3 in amino acids: CASSRLTGGDTQYF. The CDR3, as DNA: TGTGCCAGCAGCCGCCTAACGGGGGGGGATACGCAGTATTTT.